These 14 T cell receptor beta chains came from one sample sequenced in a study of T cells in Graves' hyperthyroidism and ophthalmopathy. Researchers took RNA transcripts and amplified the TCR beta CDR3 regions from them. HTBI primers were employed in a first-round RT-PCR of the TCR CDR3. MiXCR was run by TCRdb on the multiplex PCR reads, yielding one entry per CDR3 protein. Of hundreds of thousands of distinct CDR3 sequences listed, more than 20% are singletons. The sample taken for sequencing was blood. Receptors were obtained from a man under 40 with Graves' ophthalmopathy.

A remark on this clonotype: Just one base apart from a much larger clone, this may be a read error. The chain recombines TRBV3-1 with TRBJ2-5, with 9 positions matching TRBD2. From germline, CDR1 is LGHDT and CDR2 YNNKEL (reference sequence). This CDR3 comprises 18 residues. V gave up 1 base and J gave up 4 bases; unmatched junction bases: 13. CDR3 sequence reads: CASSQAGWREGHRETQYF. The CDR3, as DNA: TGTGCCAGCAGCCAAGCCGGATGGCGGGAGGGCCACCGAGAGACCCAGTACTTC.

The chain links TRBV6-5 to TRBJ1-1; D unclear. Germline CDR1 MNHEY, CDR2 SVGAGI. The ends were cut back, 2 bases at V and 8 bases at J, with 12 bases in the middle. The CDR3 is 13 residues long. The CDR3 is CASSYNRGSEAFF. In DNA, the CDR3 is TGTGCCAGCAGTTACAACCGGGGAAGCGAAGCTTTCTTT.

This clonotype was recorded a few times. CDR3 sequence reads: CASSPTGTKETQYF. The CDR3, as DNA: TGCGCCAGCAGCCCGACAGGGACAAAAGAGACCCAGTACTTC. The chain has TRBV5-1 and TRBJ2-5; TRBD1 matches at 7 bases. The length of the CDR3 is 14 residues. With V trimmed by 4 bases and J by 3 bases, 6 bases remained unmatched. Germline V gives CDR1 SGHRS, CDR2 YFSETQ.

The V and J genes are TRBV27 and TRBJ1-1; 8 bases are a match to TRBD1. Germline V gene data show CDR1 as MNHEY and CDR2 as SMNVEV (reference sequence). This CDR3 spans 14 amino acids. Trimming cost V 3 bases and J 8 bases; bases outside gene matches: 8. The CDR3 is CASSFRTGPSEAFF. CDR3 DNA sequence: TGTGCCAGCAGTTTCCGGACAGGGCCCTCGGAAGCTTTCTTT.

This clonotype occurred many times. The CDR3 region has the DNA TGTGCCAGCAGTTTCCCCAATGGACAGCCCAATCAGCCCCAGCATTTT. Protein: CASSFPNGQPNQPQHF. The chain employs TRBV28 and TRBJ1-5, with TRBD1 as a possible D gene (6 bases). The CDR3 sequence is 16 residues long. CDR1 and CDR2 from the germline V gene are MDHEN and SYDVKM. Trimming pared 3 bases from V and 3 bases from J, leaving 15 bases between.

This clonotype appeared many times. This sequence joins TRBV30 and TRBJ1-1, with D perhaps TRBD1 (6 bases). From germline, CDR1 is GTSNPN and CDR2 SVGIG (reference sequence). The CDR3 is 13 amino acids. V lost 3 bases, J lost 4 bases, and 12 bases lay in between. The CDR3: CAWRLQGLTEAFF. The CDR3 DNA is TGTGCCTGGAGGCTGCAGGGGCTCACTGAAGCTTTCTTT.

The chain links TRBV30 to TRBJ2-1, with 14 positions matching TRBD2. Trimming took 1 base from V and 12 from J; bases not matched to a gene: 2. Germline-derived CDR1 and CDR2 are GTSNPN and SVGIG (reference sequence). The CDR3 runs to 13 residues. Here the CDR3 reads CAWSGLAGGSQFF. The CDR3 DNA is TGTGCCTGGAGTGGACTAGCGGGAGGGTCGCAGTTCTTC.

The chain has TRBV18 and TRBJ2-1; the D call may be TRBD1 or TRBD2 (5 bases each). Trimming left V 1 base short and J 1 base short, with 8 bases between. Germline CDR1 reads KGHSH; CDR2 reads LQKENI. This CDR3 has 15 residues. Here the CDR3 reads CASSPHEGSYNEQFF. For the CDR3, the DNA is TGTGCCAGCTCACCACACGAGGGGTCCTACAATGAGCAGTTCTTC. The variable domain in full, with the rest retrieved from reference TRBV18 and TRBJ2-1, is NAGVMQNPRHLVRRRGQEARLRCSPMKGHSHVYWYRQLPEEGLKFMVYLQKENIIDESGMPKERFSAEFPKEGPSILRIQQVVRGDSAAYFCASSPHEGSYNEQFFGPGTRLTVL.

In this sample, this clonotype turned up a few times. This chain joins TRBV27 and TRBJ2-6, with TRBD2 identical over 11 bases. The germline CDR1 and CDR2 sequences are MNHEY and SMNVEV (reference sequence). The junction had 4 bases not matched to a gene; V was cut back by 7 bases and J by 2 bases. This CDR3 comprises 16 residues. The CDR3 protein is CASKTLAGAGANVLTF. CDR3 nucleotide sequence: TGTGCCAGCAAAACACTAGCGGGAGCTGGGGCCAACGTCCTGACTTTC.

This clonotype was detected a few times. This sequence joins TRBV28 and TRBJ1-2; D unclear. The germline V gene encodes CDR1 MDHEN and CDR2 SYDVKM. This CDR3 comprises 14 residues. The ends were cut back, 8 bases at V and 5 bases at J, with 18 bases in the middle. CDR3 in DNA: TGTGCCAGCTTGACTCCGGGATCCTCGTATGGCTACACCTTC. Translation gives CASLTPGSSYGYTF.

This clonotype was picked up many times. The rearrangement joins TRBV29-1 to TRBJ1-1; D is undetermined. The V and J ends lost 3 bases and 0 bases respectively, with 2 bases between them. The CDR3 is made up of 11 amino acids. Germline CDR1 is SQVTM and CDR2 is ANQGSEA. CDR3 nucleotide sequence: TGCAGCGTTGAGTTGAACACTGAAGCTTTCTTT. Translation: CSVELNTEAFF. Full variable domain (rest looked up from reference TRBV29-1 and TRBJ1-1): SAVISQKPSRDICQRGTSLTIQCQVDSQVTMMFWYRQQPGQSLTLIATANQGSEATYESGFVIDKFPISRPNLTFSTLTVSNMSPEDSSIYLCSVELNTEAFFGQGTRLTVV.

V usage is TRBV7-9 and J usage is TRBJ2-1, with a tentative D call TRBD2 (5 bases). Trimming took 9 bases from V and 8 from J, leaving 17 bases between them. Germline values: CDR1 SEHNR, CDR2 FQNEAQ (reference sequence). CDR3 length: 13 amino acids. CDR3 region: CASRSSEGDEQFF. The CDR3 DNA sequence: TGTGCCAGTCGCTCCTCCGAGGGCGATGAGCAGTTCTTC.

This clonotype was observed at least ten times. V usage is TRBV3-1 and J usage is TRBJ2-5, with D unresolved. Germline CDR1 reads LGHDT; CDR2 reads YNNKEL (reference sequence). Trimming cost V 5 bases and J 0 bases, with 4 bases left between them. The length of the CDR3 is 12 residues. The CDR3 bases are TGTGCCAGCAGCGACCACCAAGAGACCCAGTACTTC. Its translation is CASSDHQETQYF.

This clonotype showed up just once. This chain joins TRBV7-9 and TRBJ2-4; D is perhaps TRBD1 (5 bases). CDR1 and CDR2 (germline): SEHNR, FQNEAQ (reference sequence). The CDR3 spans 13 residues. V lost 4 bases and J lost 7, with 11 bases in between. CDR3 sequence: CASSSDRLNIQYF. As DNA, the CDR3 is TGTGCCAGCAGCTCCGACAGATTGAACATTCAGTACTTC.